This entry features one T cell receptor (beta chain) sequence. The junction differs from germline at one of its ends, possibly a read error. No cell sorting was done before RNA was extracted from the tissue. Distant lung tissue was collected more than 3 cm away from the tumor edge. This record belongs to a study of tumor and adjacent non-tumor tissue in lung cancer. Three rounds of nested PCR, following a modified ARM-PCR protocol, produced the TCRbeta library. TCRdb fed the multiplex PCR reads into MiXCR, producing one record per CDR3 protein. The table records approximately 68,000 distinct CDR3 sequences, 76% of them present only once. CDR3 size: 12 residues. Germline values: CDR1 SNHLY, CDR2 FYNNEI.

This clonotype was obtained from a man aged 55 to 70 with non-small cell lung cancer. The sequencing input was distant non-tumor lung tissue. The chain recombines TRBV2 with TRBJ2-7, with D hard to call. Here the CDR3 reads CASNLGSYEQYF. In DNA form, the CDR3 reads TGTGCCAGCAACCTAGGTTCCTACGAGCAATACTTC.